This record covers a single TCR beta chain. TCRdb's copy holds only in-frame clones and misses some; the assay was immunoSEQ multiplex PCR. The sample records roughly 80,000 clones, about 89% being singletons. The data derive from a study of technical replicates of blood from a handful of donors. The CDR3 spans 16 residues. V lost 0 bases, J lost 2 bases, and 14 bases lay in between. From germline, CDR1 is SGHVS and CDR2 FQNEAQ. The rearrangement uses TRBV7-8 and TRBJ2-7, with a possible D match to TRBD1 (5 bases). The sequenced material came from T cells isolated from PBMCs. The sequence was obtained from a human donor in good health. CDR3 nucleotides: TGTGCCAGCAGCTTAGCGCTAACAGGAAGGACCTACGAGCAGTACTTC. As protein: CASSLALTGRTYEQYF.